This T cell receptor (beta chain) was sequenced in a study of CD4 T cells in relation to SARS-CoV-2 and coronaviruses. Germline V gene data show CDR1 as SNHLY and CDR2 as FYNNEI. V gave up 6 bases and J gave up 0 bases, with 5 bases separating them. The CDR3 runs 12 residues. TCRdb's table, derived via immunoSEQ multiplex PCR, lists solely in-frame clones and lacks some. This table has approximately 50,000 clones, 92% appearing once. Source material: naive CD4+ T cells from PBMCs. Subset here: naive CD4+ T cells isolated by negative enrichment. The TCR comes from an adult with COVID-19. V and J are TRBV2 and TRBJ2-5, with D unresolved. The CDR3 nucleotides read TGTGCCAGCAGCTGGGACCAAGAGACCCAGTACTTC. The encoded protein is CASSWDQETQYF.